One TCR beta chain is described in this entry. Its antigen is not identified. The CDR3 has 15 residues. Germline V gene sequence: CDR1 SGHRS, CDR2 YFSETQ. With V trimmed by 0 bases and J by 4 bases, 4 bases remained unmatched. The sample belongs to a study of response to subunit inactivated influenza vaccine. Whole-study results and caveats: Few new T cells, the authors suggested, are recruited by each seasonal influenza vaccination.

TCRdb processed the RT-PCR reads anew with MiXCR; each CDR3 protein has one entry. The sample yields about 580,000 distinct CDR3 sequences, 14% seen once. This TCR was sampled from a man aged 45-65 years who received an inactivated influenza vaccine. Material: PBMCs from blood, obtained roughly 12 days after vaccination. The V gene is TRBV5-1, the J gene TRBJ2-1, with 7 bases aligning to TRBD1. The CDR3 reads CASSLAGTEYNEQFF. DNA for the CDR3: TGCGCCAGCAGCTTGGCCGGGACAGAATACAATGAGCAGTTCTTC.